This is a list of T cell receptor beta chains from one sample in a study of T cells in Graves' hyperthyroidism and ophthalmopathy. TCRdb reanalysed the multiplex PCR reads using MiXCR and keeps one entry per CDR3 protein. The sample gives a few hundred thousand distinct CDR3 sequences, 14% to 15% of which show up once; 30% to 35% is in the top ten. Sequencing was done on a sample of blood. The receptors shown here come from a woman aged 25 to 39 with Graves' hyperthyroidism. Each CDR3 is given with its conserved first and last residue. The D gene is left open where the match is weak.

V,D,CDR3
TRBV28,-,CASSLGYEKLFF
TRBV7-9,TRBD1,CASSPRDRGSGEQYF
TRBV7-2,-,CASSLEPENGELFF
TRBV7-9,-,CASSLHSLSTDTQYF
TRBV14,-,CASSQDGRYYGYTF
TRBV28,TRBD2,CATTGLANEQFF
TRBV10-2,TRBD1,CASSAGQGSTGANVLTF
TRBV7-6,TRBD1,CASSLFSGGKYNEQFF
TRBV18,-,CASSPGYSGTDTQYF
TRBV10-3,TRBD1,CAISGQDQETQYF
TRBV7-9,-,CASTPVGKQAKNIQYF
TRBV25-1,-,CASTVGDEQFF
TRBV11-2,-,CASSLETQYF
TRBV6-1,TRBD1,CAGSSDRVARAQYF
TRBV12-3/TRBV12-4,-,CASKSGSYEQYF
TRBV27,-,CASSFRWSDTQYF
TRBV29-1,-,CSVYVPGTDTQYF
TRBV28,-,CASSLGRDVGELFF
TRBV10-3,-,CAISEKTDPLEMETQYF
TRBV6-1,-,CASSEDPSLTFSNQPQHF
TRBV28,-,CASGIGALSYEQYF
TRBV10-3,-,CAISGGGNSNQPQHF
TRBV20-1,-,CSASPSGEETQYF
TRBV12-3/TRBV12-4,TRBD1,CASSGTGEAQPQHF
TRBV2,TRBD1,CASSEAGQGGYNSPLHF
TRBV9,-,CASSLLAGSAYNEQFF
TRBV12-3/TRBV12-4,-,CASSWGSGTTTDTQYF
TRBV18,-,CASSPATGVTYEQYF
TRBV20-1,-,CSARDSAGYQPQHF
TRBV7-3,TRBD2,CASSVGAGGPNEQFF
TRBV20-1,TRBD2,CSATSGIYEQYF
TRBV10-3,-,CATIPGEGNQPQHF
TRBV28,TRBD2,CASISRGGLAGEGEQYF
TRBV6-1,TRBD1,CASSGGQGAFEAQYF
TRBV4-1,TRBD1,CASSPGQGALEQYF
TRBV29-1,TRBD2,CSVAGTSGTHNEQFF
TRBV4-1,TRBD2,CASSQALAVNTGELFF
TRBV27,-,CASSPISGPLFTDTQYF
TRBV11-2,-,CASSLDRVSNNEQFF
TRBV27,-,CASSSRDGTSPNTGELFF
TRBV10-3,-,CAISVSGDSNQPQHF
TRBV5-1,-,CASSLTPTGSYEQYF
TRBV28,TRBD1,CASSLPGTGKYNEQFF
TRBV24-1,-,CATSDFTGAGGETQYF
TRBV28,TRBD1,CASSLSLGQGYNEQFF
TRBV11-2,TRBD2,CASTPGLASYEQYF
TRBV20-1,-,CSARDAASNQPQHF
TRBV2,-,CASRSGRSYEQYF
TRBV5-1,TRBD2,CASSHGLAGDIYEQYF
TRBV20-1,TRBD2,CSARDSTSGSNEQFF
TRBV7-8,TRBD1,CASRTDRDEQYF
TRBV20-1,-,CSARDKFGGPWDEQFF
TRBV6-2/TRBV6-3,-,CASSYSFGSSGNTIYF
TRBV10-2,-,CASSPRDGGPLHF
TRBV24-1,-,CATSTTKAGESYQETQYF
TRBV7-3,-,CASSLTPRSGANYGYTF
TRBV9,-,CASSVEGWVRETYNEQYF